This TCR beta chain was sequenced in a study of T cell responses to AZD1222 COVID-19 vaccine. Per the germline V gene, CDR1 is SGHTA and CDR2 is FQGNSA. V shed 3 bases, J shed 4 bases, and the junction held 9 bases outside the gene matches. This CDR3 spans 16 amino acids. Sequencing used immunoSEQ multiplex PCR; TCRdb keeps in-frame clones, though not all of them. The sample holds about 150,000 clones, 85% to 90% seen once. The chain is built from TRBV7-2 and TRBJ1-3; 7 bases are shared with TRBD1. The sequence was obtained from an adult in good health. The sequencing here drew on peripheral blood, taken on day 0 of AZD1222 vaccination. As DNA, the CDR3 is TGTGCCAGCAGCTTTTTGCTAGACAGGGAAGGAAACACCATATATTTT. Translating gives CASSFLLDREGNTIYF.